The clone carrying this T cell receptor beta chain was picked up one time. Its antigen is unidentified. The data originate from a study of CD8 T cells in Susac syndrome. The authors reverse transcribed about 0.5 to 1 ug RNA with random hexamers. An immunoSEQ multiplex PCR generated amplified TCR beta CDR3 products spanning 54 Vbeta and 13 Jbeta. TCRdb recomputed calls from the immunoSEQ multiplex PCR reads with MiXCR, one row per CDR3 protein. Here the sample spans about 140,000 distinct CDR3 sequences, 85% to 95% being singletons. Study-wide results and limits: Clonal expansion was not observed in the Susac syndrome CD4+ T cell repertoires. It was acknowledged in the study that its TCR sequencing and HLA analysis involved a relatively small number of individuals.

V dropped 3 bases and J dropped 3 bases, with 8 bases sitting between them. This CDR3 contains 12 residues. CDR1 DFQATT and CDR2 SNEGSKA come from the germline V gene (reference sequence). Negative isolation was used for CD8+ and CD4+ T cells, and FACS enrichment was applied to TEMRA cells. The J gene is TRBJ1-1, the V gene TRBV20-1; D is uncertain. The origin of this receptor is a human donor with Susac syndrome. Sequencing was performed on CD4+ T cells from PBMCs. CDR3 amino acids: CSASPGDTEAFF. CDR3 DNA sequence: TGCAGTGCTAGTCCTGGGGACACTGAAGCTTTCTTT.